A selection of T cell receptor beta chains follows, all from one sample in a study of blood T cell repertoires in COVID-19. TCRdb's copy holds only in-frame clones and misses some; the assay was immunoSEQ multiplex PCR. Among 100,000 to 150,000 clones, about two thirds were seen once, and the ten largest hold about 0.84%. Sequencing was performed on peripheral blood. These receptors all come from a human donor with acute or convalescent COVID-19. The donor label of this sample is uncertain. CDR3s include the opening cysteine and the closing phenylalanine or tryptophan. The order of the fields is V gene, clone size, D gene, J gene, CDR3 protein, CDR3 DNA. A D gene is named only where the DNA matches it firmly. Size tells how often a clone was seen (once, few, many) or the class of an expanded clone, and some rows leave it out.

v_gene: TRBV28; abundance: once; d_gene: -; j_gene: TRBJ1-2; CDR3aa: CASEPPGRYGYTF; CDR3nt: TGTGCCAGCGAGCCCCCGGGTAGATATGGCTACACCTTC
v_gene: TRBV11-2; abundance: -; d_gene: TRBD2; j_gene: TRBJ2-3; CDR3aa: CASSLGRGRGDTQYF; CDR3nt: TGTGCCAGCAGCCTTGGGAGGGGCCGCGGGGATACGCAGTATTTT
v_gene: TRBV6-5; abundance: -; d_gene: -; j_gene: TRBJ2-7; CDR3aa: CASRGALPYEQYF; CDR3nt: TGTGCCAGCAGGGGGGCACTACCCTACGAGCAGTACTTC
v_gene: TRBV18; abundance: -; d_gene: -; j_gene: TRBJ2-1; CDR3aa: CASSGSDYYNEQFF; CDR3nt: TGTGCCAGCTCAGGTTCAGATTACTACAATGAGCAGTTCTTC
v_gene: TRBV19; abundance: -; d_gene: TRBD1; j_gene: TRBJ1-5; CDR3aa: CASSSMRRGSNQPQHF; CDR3nt: TGTGCCAGTAGTTCTATGCGCAGGGGGAGCAATCAGCCCCAGCATTTT
v_gene: TRBV6-5; abundance: -; d_gene: -; j_gene: TRBJ1-6; CDR3aa: CASSYDRKGSPLHF; CDR3nt: TGTGCCAGCAGTTACGACAGGAAAGGTTCACCCCTCCACTTT
v_gene: TRBV18; abundance: -; d_gene: -; j_gene: TRBJ2-1; CDR3aa: CASSLRDTTYNEQFF; CDR3nt: TGTGCCAGCTCACTCCGGGACACCACCTACAATGAGCAGTTCTTC
v_gene: TRBV6-5; abundance: -; d_gene: -; j_gene: TRBJ2-3; CDR3aa: CASNPLADPTDTQYF; CDR3nt: TGTGCCAGCAACCCTCTAGCAGACCCCACAGATACGCAGTATTTT
v_gene: TRBV30; abundance: -; d_gene: TRBD1; j_gene: TRBJ1-1; CDR3aa: CAWTSPGTGGTEAFF; CDR3nt: TGTGCCTGGACCTCTCCCGGGACAGGGGGTACTGAAGCTTTCTTT
v_gene: TRBV30; abundance: few; d_gene: -; j_gene: TRBJ1-5; CDR3aa: CAWSDRGALRNQPQHF; CDR3nt: TGTGCCTGGAGTGATCGGGGGGCGCTTCGTAATCAGCCCCAGCATTTT
v_gene: TRBV28; abundance: -; d_gene: -; j_gene: TRBJ1-2; CDR3aa: CASSRAANYGYTF; CDR3nt: TGTGCCAGCAGCCGCGCCGCTAACTATGGCTACACCTTC
v_gene: TRBV29-1; abundance: few; d_gene: TRBD1; j_gene: TRBJ2-7; CDR3aa: CSVTRQGAGDEQYF; CDR3nt: TGCAGCGTTACCAGACAGGGGGCGGGAGACGAGCAGTACTTC
v_gene: TRBV5-1; abundance: once; d_gene: TRBD1; j_gene: TRBJ2-2; CDR3aa: CASSLPGTGTGELFF; CDR3nt: TGCGCCAGCAGCTTACCCGGGACAGGTACCGGGGAGCTGTTTTTT
v_gene: TRBV2; abundance: -; d_gene: -; j_gene: TRBJ1-2; CDR3aa: CASVADSGAYGYTF; CDR3nt: TGTGCCAGCGTAGCGGACTCTGGGGCCTATGGCTACACCTTC
v_gene: TRBV28; abundance: -; d_gene: -; j_gene: TRBJ2-6; CDR3aa: CASSLVSSGANVLTF; CDR3nt: TGTGCCAGCAGCCTGGTTAGTTCTGGGGCCAACGTCCTGACTTTC
v_gene: TRBV7-2; abundance: -; d_gene: -; j_gene: TRBJ1-6; CDR3aa: CASNLGGVGSPLHF; CDR3nt: TGTGCCAGCAATTTAGGAGGGGTTGGTTCACCCCTCCACTTT
v_gene: TRBV2; abundance: -; d_gene: -; j_gene: TRBJ1-3; CDR3aa: CASSERGNSGNTIYF; CDR3nt: TGTGCCAGCAGTGAACGGGGAAACTCTGGAAACACCATATATTTT
v_gene: TRBV6-5; abundance: -; d_gene: -; j_gene: TRBJ1-4; CDR3aa: CASSYQGLINEKLFF; CDR3nt: TGTGCCAGCAGTTACCAGGGACTGATTAATGAAAAACTGTTTTTT
v_gene: TRBV5-1; abundance: -; d_gene: TRBD1; j_gene: TRBJ2-1; CDR3aa: CASRAAGTGALGEQFF; CDR3nt: TGCGCCAGCAGAGCTGCCGGGACAGGGGCATTGGGGGAGCAGTTCTTC
v_gene: TRBV5-5; abundance: -; d_gene: TRBD2; j_gene: TRBJ2-7; CDR3aa: CASSFRETSGGATYEQYF; CDR3nt: TGTGCCAGCAGCTTTAGAGAAACTAGCGGGGGGGCAACCTACGAGCAGTACTTC
v_gene: TRBV24-1; abundance: -; d_gene: -; j_gene: TRBJ1-2; CDR3aa: CATQAAANYGYTF; CDR3nt: TGTGCCACTCAGGCAGCTGCTAACTATGGCTACACCTTC
v_gene: TRBV6-1; abundance: -; d_gene: TRBD1; j_gene: TRBJ2-1; CDR3aa: CASSEAGQYYNEQFF; CDR3nt: TGTGCCAGCAGTGAAGCGGGACAGTATTACAATGAGCAGTTCTTC
v_gene: TRBV24-1; abundance: -; d_gene: TRBD2; j_gene: TRBJ2-1; CDR3aa: CATGTRNYNEQFF; CDR3nt: TGTGCCACAGGGACTAGAAACTACAATGAGCAGTTCTTC
v_gene: TRBV3-1/TRBV3-2; abundance: -; d_gene: -; j_gene: TRBJ1-3; CDR3aa: CASSKLQGYTIYF; CDR3nt: TGTGCCAGCAGCAAACTACAGGGTTACACCATATATTTT
v_gene: TRBV6-4; abundance: -; d_gene: TRBD1; j_gene: TRBJ2-2; CDR3aa: CASSDGTGVGELFF; CDR3nt: TGTGCCAGCAGTGACGGGACAGGAGTCGGGGAGCTGTTTTTT
v_gene: TRBV5-5; abundance: -; d_gene: TRBD1; j_gene: TRBJ1-1; CDR3aa: CASSYETGPATEAFF; CDR3nt: TGTGCCAGCAGCTACGAGACAGGGCCGGCCACTGAAGCTTTCTTT
v_gene: TRBV5-1; abundance: -; d_gene: TRBD2; j_gene: TRBJ2-1; CDR3aa: CASSLAELAGAYNEQFF; CDR3nt: TGCGCCAGCAGCTTGGCCGAACTAGCGGGGGCCTACAATGAGCAGTTCTTC
v_gene: TRBV5-1; abundance: -; d_gene: -; j_gene: TRBJ2-1; CDR3aa: CASSFGNSYNEQFF; CDR3nt: TGCGCCAGCAGCTTCGGGAACTCCTACAATGAGCAGTTCTTC
v_gene: TRBV18; abundance: -; d_gene: TRBD1; j_gene: TRBJ1-2; CDR3aa: CASSQGQGANGYTF; CDR3nt: TGTGCCAGCTCACAGGGACAGGGAGCGAATGGCTACACCTTC
v_gene: TRBV14; abundance: -; d_gene: -; j_gene: TRBJ1-3; CDR3aa: CASSQETTESGNTIYF; CDR3nt: TGTGCCAGCAGCCAAGAAACCACAGAGTCTGGAAACACCATATATTTT
v_gene: TRBV19; abundance: few; d_gene: -; j_gene: TRBJ2-5; CDR3aa: CASSWGTRKETQYF; CDR3nt: TGTGCCAGTAGTTGGGGGACAAGAAAAGAGACCCAGTACTTC
v_gene: TRBV29-1; abundance: -; d_gene: TRBD2; j_gene: TRBJ2-3; CDR3aa: CSVRGTSGRGTDTQYF; CDR3nt: TGCAGCGTCAGAGGGACTAGCGGCCGGGGCACAGATACGCAGTATTTT
v_gene: TRBV10-3; abundance: -; d_gene: TRBD1; j_gene: TRBJ2-5; CDR3aa: CAISGIGQGVKETQYF; CDR3nt: TGTGCCATCAGCGGGATCGGACAGGGGGTCAAAGAGACCCAGTACTTC
v_gene: TRBV7-9; abundance: -; d_gene: -; j_gene: TRBJ1-1; CDR3aa: CASSLVGFGGLTF; CDR3nt: TGTGCCAGCAGCTTAGTTGGTTTCGGTGGGCTTACCTTT
v_gene: TRBV5-1; abundance: -; d_gene: -; j_gene: TRBJ1-1; CDR3aa: CASSPTMNTEAFF; CDR3nt: TGCGCCAGCAGCCCGACAATGAACACTGAAGCTTTCTTT
v_gene: TRBV5-6; abundance: -; d_gene: TRBD1; j_gene: TRBJ1-4; CDR3aa: CASSRRGATNEKLFF; CDR3nt: TGTGCCAGCAGCCGCAGGGGGGCAACTAATGAAAAACTGTTTTTT
v_gene: TRBV5-1; abundance: once; d_gene: -; j_gene: TRBJ2-3; CDR3aa: CASSSRSLGSTDTQYF; CDR3nt: TGCGCCAGCAGCTCCCGTTCTCTAGGTAGCACAGATACGCAGTATTTT
v_gene: TRBV5-1; abundance: -; d_gene: TRBD1; j_gene: TRBJ2-5; CDR3aa: CASSWRGTGTKKTQYF; CDR3nt: TGCGCCAGCAGCTGGCGCGGGACAGGGACCAAAAAGACCCAGTACTTC
v_gene: TRBV5-1; abundance: -; d_gene: TRBD1; j_gene: TRBJ2-2; CDR3aa: CASSLGTGNTGELFF; CDR3nt: TGCGCCAGCAGCTTGGGGACAGGGAACACCGGGGAGCTGTTTTTT
v_gene: TRBV20-1; abundance: -; d_gene: -; j_gene: TRBJ2-4; CDR3aa: CSAKLANIQYF; CDR3nt: TGCAGTGCCAAACTAGCCAACATTCAGTACTTC
v_gene: TRBV27; abundance: few; d_gene: -; j_gene: TRBJ1-5; CDR3aa: CASSSGHSNQPQHF; CDR3nt: TGTGCCAGCAGTTCGGGTCATAGCAATCAGCCCCAGCATTTT
v_gene: TRBV5-1; abundance: -; d_gene: TRBD2; j_gene: TRBJ2-3; CDR3aa: CASSLGSSGVTDTQYF; CDR3nt: TGCGCCAGCAGCTTGGGTTCTAGCGGGGTGACAGATACGCAGTATTTT
v_gene: TRBV5-1; abundance: -; d_gene: TRBD1; j_gene: TRBJ1-1; CDR3aa: CASSWTGGHAFF; CDR3nt: TGCGCCAGCAGCTGGACAGGGGGCCACGCTTTCTTT
v_gene: TRBV29-1; abundance: -; d_gene: TRBD2; j_gene: TRBJ2-5; CDR3aa: CSVAGTSIETQYF; CDR3nt: TGCAGCGTTGCCGGGACTAGCATTGAGACCCAGTACTTC
v_gene: TRBV28; abundance: -; d_gene: -; j_gene: TRBJ1-6; CDR3aa: CASSSQGYNSPLHF; CDR3nt: TGTGCCAGCAGTTCCCAGGGCTATAATTCACCCCTCCACTTT
v_gene: TRBV5-8; abundance: few; d_gene: -; j_gene: TRBJ1-3; CDR3aa: CASSFGSGGNTIYF; CDR3nt: TGTGCCAGCAGCTTCGGGAGCGGTGGAAACACCATATATTTT
v_gene: TRBV30; abundance: once; d_gene: -; j_gene: TRBJ1-6; CDR3aa: CAWISGVGSPLHF; CDR3nt: TGTGCCTGGATCAGCGGGGTCGGCTCACCCCTCCACTTT
v_gene: TRBV10-3; abundance: few; d_gene: -; j_gene: TRBJ2-5; CDR3aa: CAISEGGAETQYF; CDR3nt: TGTGCCATCAGTGAAGGCGGGGCAGAGACCCAGTACTTC
v_gene: TRBV19; abundance: -; d_gene: -; j_gene: TRBJ2-1; CDR3aa: CASSIQFNEQFF; CDR3nt: TGTGCCAGTAGTATACAGTTCAATGAGCAGTTCTTC
v_gene: TRBV30; abundance: few; d_gene: TRBD2; j_gene: TRBJ2-3; CDR3aa: CAWSQHREGSTDTQYF; CDR3nt: TGTGCCTGGAGTCAACACCGGGAGGGGAGCACAGATACGCAGTATTTT